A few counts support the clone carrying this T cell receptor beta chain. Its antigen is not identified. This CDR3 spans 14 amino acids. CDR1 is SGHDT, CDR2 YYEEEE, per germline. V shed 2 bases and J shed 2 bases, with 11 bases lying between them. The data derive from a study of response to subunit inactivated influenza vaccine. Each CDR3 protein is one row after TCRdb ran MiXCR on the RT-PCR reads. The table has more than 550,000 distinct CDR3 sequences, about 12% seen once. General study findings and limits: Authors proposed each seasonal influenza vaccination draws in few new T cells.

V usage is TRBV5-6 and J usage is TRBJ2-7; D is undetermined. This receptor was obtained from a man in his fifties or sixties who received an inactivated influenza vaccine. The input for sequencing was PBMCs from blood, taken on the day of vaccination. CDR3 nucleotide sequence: TGTGCCAGCAGCTTTCATTTCGCCCCCTACGAGCAGTACTTC. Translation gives CASSFHFAPYEQYF. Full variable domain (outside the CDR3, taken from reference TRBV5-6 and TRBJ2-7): DAGVTQSPTHLIKTRGQQVTLRCSPKSGHDTVSWYQQALGQGPQFIFQYYEEEERQRGNFPDRFSGHQFPNYSSELNVNALLLGDSALYLCASSFHFAPYEQYFGPGTRLTVT.